This T cell receptor (beta chain) was captured in a study of CXCR3-negative and CXCR3-positive naive CD8 T cells. Study outcomes and limitations: Whereas both naive subsets had comparably high diversity, memory CD8+ cells had much lower diversity. Cryopreservation partially decreased CXCR3 expression, and most assays used fresh PBMCs. Naive CXCR3-positive and CXCR3-negative cells shared TRBV-TRBJ usage; memory cells diverged.

cDNA libraries for TRB were generated by 5' RACE incorporating UMI labels. TCRdb reprocessed the 5' RACE reads and reports one entry per CDR3 protein, with no DNA. With 40,000 to 45,000 distinct CDR3 sequences in the sample, the ten largest clones hold approximately 7.7%. The CDR3 is 15 residues long. Germline CDR1 and CDR2: SGHAT and FQNNGV. As regards this clonotype: Its antigen is unknown.

The V and J genes are TRBV11-2 and TRBJ2-2; the D call from TCRdb, TRBD2, cannot be confirmed without DNA. The receptor was isolated from a human donor in good health. Some clones in this sample may be carry-over from other donors' samples. Sequencing was carried out using memory CD8+ T cells from blood. The CDR3 protein is CASSLLFGGAGELFF.